This is a list of T cell receptor beta chains from one sample in a study of cytomegalovirus exposure and HLA in healthy donors. Generated by immunoSEQ multiplex PCR, the TCRdb table keeps only in-frame clones and is missing some. Here the sample spans about 130,000 clones, about 80% being singletons. The source material was PBMCs. The receptors were sampled from a man over 45 in good health and CMV-seronegative. CDR3s include the opening cysteine and the closing phenylalanine or tryptophan. D genes are given only for firm matches. Part of the rows lack a size; the others show once, few, many or a class for expanded clones.

>.|TRBJ2-1|.|TRBV7-9
TGTGCCAGCAGGGCCTGGGGGGACTGGGATGAGCAGTTCTTC
CASRAWGDWDEQFF
>TRBD1|TRBJ1-3|once|TRBV5-1
TGCGCCAGCAGCAGACAGGGAGAGCCTGGAAACACCATATATTTT
CASSRQGEPGNTIYF
>TRBD1|TRBJ2-7|.|TRBV7-8
TGTGCCAGCAGTCGAGGGGACAGATACTCCTACGAGCAGTACTTC
CASSRGDRYSYEQYF
>.|TRBJ1-1|.|TRBV25-1
TGTGCCAGCACCGCAGGGATGAACACTGAAGCTTTCTTT
CASTAGMNTEAFF
>.|TRBJ2-7|few|TRBV21-1
TGTGCCAGCAGCAAATCTGGGCTTTGCGAGCAGTACTTC
CASSKSGLCEQYF
>.|TRBJ2-5|.|TRBV10-3
TGTGCCACCTCCTCGGGGGTCTCGGGGCAAGAGACCCAGTACTTC
CATSSGVSGQETQYF
>TRBD1|TRBJ2-4|.|TRBV10-2
TGCGCCAGACGGACAGGGAGAAACATTCAGTACTTC
CARRTGRNIQYF
>.|TRBJ2-1|few|TRBV7-2
TGTGCCAGCAGCTCCCTGTTTAGCGCAACCTACAATGAGCAGTTCTTC
CASSSLFSATYNEQFF
>TRBD1|TRBJ2-7|.|TRBV6-1
TGTGCCAGCGCACGGACAGGGGGATACGAGCAGTACTTC
CASARTGGYEQYF
>TRBD1|TRBJ2-3|.|TRBV18
TGTGCCAGCTCACAGGACAGGGGGGCTACAGATACGCAGTATTTT
CASSQDRGATDTQYF
>.|TRBJ2-1|once|TRBV2
TGTGCCAGCAGTGGGGGCGGGGGCGCGGGGAATGAGCAGTTCTTC
CASSGGGGAGNEQFF
>TRBD1|TRBJ2-7|.|TRBV6-5
TGTGCCAGCAGTTACCGGACAGGGGACTACGAGCAGTACTTC
CASSYRTGDYEQYF
>.|TRBJ2-7|.|TRBV27
TGTGCCAGCAGTTTATCGCAAAGATTTGAGCACTACGAGCAGTACTTC
CASSLSQRFEHYEQYF
>.|TRBJ1-4|.|TRBV7-8
TGTGCCAGCAGCTTTGGGGGACACGCAACTAATGAAAAACTGTTTTTT
CASSFGGHATNEKLFF
>TRBD1|TRBJ2-7|.|TRBV7-9
TGTGCCAGCAGCTCCCGGACAGGCCCCTACGAGCAGTACTTC
CASSSRTGPYEQYF
>TRBD1|TRBJ2-7|.|TRBV29-1
TGCAGCGCCGGGACAGGGTCCTACGAGCAGTACTTC
CSAGTGSYEQYF
>.|TRBJ1-3|.|TRBV7-9
TGTGCCAGCAGCCCCGTAAGAGTTAACTCTGGAAACACCATATATTTT
CASSPVRVNSGNTIYF
>TRBD2|TRBJ2-3|.|TRBV19
TGTGCCAGTAGCATCGTCGGGGGGTTGGGAGATACGCAGTATTTT
CASSIVGGLGDTQYF
>.|TRBJ1-5|.|TRBV19
TGTGCCAGTAGTATAGCGGGGAACCAGCCCCAGCATTTT
CASSIAGNQPQHF
>.|TRBJ2-5|.|TRBV11-2
TGTGCCAGCAGCTTAGGGGCCGGCCAAGAGACCCAGTACTTC
CASSLGAGQETQYF
>.|TRBJ2-6|.|TRBV11-3
TGTGCCAGCAGCACCGCCCAGGGTCACTCTGGGGCCAACGTCCTGACTTTC
CASSTAQGHSGANVLTF
>TRBD2|TRBJ2-1|.|TRBV7-9
TGTGCCAGCAGCTTAGAGGCTAGCGGGAGGACTCGGCAGTTCTTC
CASSLEASGRTRQFF
>.|TRBJ2-7|.|TRBV5-5
TGTGCCAGCAGCCTCTCTACTGACAGTATCTACGAGCAGTACTTC
CASSLSTDSIYEQYF
>.|TRBJ1-2|.|TRBV7-9
TGTGCCAGCAGCTTAGCCAGGGGTGGTGGCTACACCTTC
CASSLARGGGYTF
>TRBD1|TRBJ2-3|.|TRBV6-5
TGTGCCAGCAGTTCGGGACAGGGAAGACCGACAGATACGCAGTATTTT
CASSSGQGRPTDTQYF
>TRBD2|TRBJ2-1|once|TRBV7-2
TGTGCCAGCAGCTTGGAACTAGCGGGAGGGACTGAGCAGTTCTTC
CASSLELAGGTEQFF
>.|TRBJ1-2|once|TRBV29-1
TGCAGCGTTGACGAGGTTCTGCGAGGCTACACCTTC
CSVDEVLRGYTF
>TRBD2|TRBJ2-5|.|TRBV5-4
TGTGCCAGCAGCCCGGGACTAGCGGGAGTCCCGGAAGAGACCCAGTACTTC
CASSPGLAGVPEETQYF
>.|TRBJ1-1|few|TRBV30
TGTGCCTGGAGTGTACAGGGGAACACTGAAGCTTTCTTT
CAWSVQGNTEAFF
>.|TRBJ1-1|.|TRBV29-1
TGCAGCGTTGGAGGGATGAACACTGAAGCTTTCTTT
CSVGGMNTEAFF
>.|TRBJ2-3|.|TRBV6-5
TGTGCCACAGCGGACAGAAACACAGATACGCAGTATTTT
CATADRNTDTQYF
>.|TRBJ1-2|once|TRBV6-6
TGTGCCAGCAGTTACTCAGACACTAACTATGGCTACACCTTC
CASSYSDTNYGYTF
>TRBD2|TRBJ2-1|.|TRBV29-1
TGCAGCGCTCGGCTATCTAGCGGGAGGCCCTCCTACAATGAGCAGTTCTTC
CSARLSSGRPSYNEQFF
>TRBD1|TRBJ1-1|.|TRBV10-3
TGTGCCATCAGACGCGGACAGGGGTTCGGAAACACTGAAGCTTTCTTT
CAIRRGQGFGNTEAFF
>TRBD1|TRBJ1-4|.|TRBV27
TGTGCCAGCAGGTTACAGGGGACTAATGAAAAACTGTTTTTT
CASRLQGTNEKLFF
>.|TRBJ1-1|.|TRBV6-1
TGTGCCAGCAGTAGGGGGGGGCTAAACACTGAAGCTTTCTTT
CASSRGGLNTEAFF
>TRBD2|TRBJ2-3|.|TRBV27
TGTGCCAGCAGTTTAACACGTGGGACTAGCGGGACAGATACGCAGTATTTT
CASSLTRGTSGTDTQYF
>TRBD2|TRBJ2-2|.|TRBV7-9
TGTGCCAGCAGAGACCTAGCGGGAAAAGGTACCGGGGAGCTGTTTTTT
CASRDLAGKGTGELFF
>.|TRBJ1-5|medium-sized|TRBV29-1
TGCAGCGTTGAAGTCCGGGGTCAGCCCCAGCATTTT
CSVEVRGQPQHF
>TRBD1|TRBJ2-7|once|TRBV10-2
TGCGCCAGCAGAGAGACAGGGGGCAGATACGAGCAGTACTTC
CASRETGGRYEQYF
>.|TRBJ2-2|.|TRBV6-5
TGTGCCAGCAGCTTCTATCGGACTGAGACCGGGGAGCTGTTTTTT
CASSFYRTETGELFF
>TRBD1|TRBJ2-3|.|TRBV5-1
TGCGCCAGCAGCTTGGAGGGACAGGGGTCAGATACGCAGTATTTT
CASSLEGQGSDTQYF
>TRBD1|TRBJ2-7|.|TRBV28
TGTGCCAGCAGTCCTCGACAGGGGGCGTCCTACGAGCAGTACTTC
CASSPRQGASYEQYF
>.|TRBJ2-4|once|TRBV7-9
TGTGCCAGCAGCTACACCGGAGGGGGGGACATTCAGTACTTC
CASSYTGGGDIQYF
>TRBD2|TRBJ2-7|.|TRBV18
TGTGCCAGCTCACCTCCACTAGCGGGAGTAAACTACGAGCAGTACTTC
CASSPPLAGVNYEQYF
>.|TRBJ1-1|.|TRBV6-5
TGTGCCAGCAGGGGGAGGAACACTGAAGCTTTCTTT
CASRGRNTEAFF
>TRBD2|TRBJ2-7|.|TRBV11-2
TGTGCCAGCAGCTTGGGACTAGTCGAATACTACGAGCAGTACTTC
CASSLGLVEYYEQYF
>.|TRBJ2-1|.|TRBV5-1
TGCGCCAGCAGCATAAACAATGAGCAGTTCTTC
CASSINNEQFF